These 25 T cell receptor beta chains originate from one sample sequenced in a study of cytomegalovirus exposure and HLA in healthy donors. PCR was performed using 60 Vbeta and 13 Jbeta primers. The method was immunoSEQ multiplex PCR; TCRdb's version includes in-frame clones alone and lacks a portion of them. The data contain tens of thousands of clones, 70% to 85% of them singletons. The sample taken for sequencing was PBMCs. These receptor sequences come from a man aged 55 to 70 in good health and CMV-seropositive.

In DNA form, the CDR3 reads TGCGCCAGCAGCCAAGCCCCGGGAGGAGGGAATGAGCAGTTCTTC. This sequence encodes CASSQAPGGGNEQFF. The J gene is TRBJ2-1, the V gene TRBV4-1; 7 nucleotides match TRBD2. CDR1 and CDR2 from the germline V gene are MGHRA and YSYEKL. CDR3 size: 15 residues. The V and J ends lost 1 base and 7 bases, in that order; junction bases with no gene match: 7.

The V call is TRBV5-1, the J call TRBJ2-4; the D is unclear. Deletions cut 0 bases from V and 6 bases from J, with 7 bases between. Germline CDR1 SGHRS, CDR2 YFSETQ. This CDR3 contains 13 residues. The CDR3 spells CASSLDTPNIQYF. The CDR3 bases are TGCGCCAGCAGCTTGGATACACCAAACATTCAGTACTTC.

The CDR3 DNA reads TGTGCCAGCAGCTTTGGACAGGGGGATTACGAGCAGTACTTC. This encodes CASSFGQGDYEQYF. The chain has TRBV7-2 and TRBJ2-7, with TRBD1 matching 10 bases. V lost 3 bases to trimming and J lost 4 bases; unmatched junction nucleotides: 3. Germline-derived CDR1 and CDR2 are SGHTA and FQGNSA. CDR3 length equals 14 residues.

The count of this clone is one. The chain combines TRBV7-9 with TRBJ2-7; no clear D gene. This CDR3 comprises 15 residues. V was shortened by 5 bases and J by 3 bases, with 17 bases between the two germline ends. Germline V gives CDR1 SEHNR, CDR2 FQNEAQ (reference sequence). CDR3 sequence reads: CASSPTASSGYEQYF. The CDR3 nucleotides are TGTGCCAGCAGCCCAACGGCATCCTCGGGCTACGAGCAGTACTTC.

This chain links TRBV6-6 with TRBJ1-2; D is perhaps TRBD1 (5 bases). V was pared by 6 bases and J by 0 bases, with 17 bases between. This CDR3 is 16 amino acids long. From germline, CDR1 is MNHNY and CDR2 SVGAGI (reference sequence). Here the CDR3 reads CASSRGDRITNYGYTF. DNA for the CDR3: TGTGCCAGCAGCCGGGGGGATAGAATTACTAACTATGGCTACACCTTC.

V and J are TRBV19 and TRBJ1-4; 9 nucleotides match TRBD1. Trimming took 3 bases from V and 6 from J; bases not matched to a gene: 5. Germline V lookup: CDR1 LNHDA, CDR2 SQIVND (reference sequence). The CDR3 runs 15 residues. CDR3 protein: CASSIGWTGDEKLFF. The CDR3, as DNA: TGTGCCAGTAGTATCGGTTGGACAGGGGATGAAAAACTGTTTTTT.

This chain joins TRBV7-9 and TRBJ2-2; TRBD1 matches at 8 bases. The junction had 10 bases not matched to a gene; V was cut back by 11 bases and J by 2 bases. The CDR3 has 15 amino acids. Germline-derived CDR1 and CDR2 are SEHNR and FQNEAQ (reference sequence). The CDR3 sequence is CAGETGALNTGELFF. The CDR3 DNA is TGTGCCGGAGAGACAGGGGCGCTAAACACCGGGGAGCTGTTTTTT.

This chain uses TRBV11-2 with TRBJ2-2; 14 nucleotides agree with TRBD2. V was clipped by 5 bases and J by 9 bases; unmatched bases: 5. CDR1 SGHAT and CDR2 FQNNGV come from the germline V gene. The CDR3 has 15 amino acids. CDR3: CASSLGTSGSRELFF. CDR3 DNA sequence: TGTGCCAGCAGCCTGGGGACTAGCGGGAGTCGGGAGCTGTTTTTT.

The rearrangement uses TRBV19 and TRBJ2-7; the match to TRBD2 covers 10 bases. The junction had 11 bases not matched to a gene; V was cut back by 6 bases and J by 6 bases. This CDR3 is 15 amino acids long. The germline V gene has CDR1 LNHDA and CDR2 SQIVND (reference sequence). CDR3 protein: CASSPRTSGGGEQYF. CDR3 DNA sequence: TGTGCCAGTAGCCCCCGGACTAGCGGAGGGGGCGAGCAGTACTTC. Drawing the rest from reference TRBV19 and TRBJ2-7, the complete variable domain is DGGITQSPKYLFRKEGQNVTLSCEQNLNHDAMYWYRQDPGQGLRLIYYSQIVNDFQKGDIAEGYSVSREKKESFPLTVTSAQKNPTAFYLCASSPRTSGGGEQYFGPGTRLTVT.

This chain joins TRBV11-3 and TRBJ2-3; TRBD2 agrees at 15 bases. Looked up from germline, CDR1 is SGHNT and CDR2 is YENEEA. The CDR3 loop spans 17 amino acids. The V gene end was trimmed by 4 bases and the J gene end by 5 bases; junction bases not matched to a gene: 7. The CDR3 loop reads CASSSTGLAGGVDTQYF. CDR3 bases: TGTGCCAGCAGCTCTACGGGACTAGCGGGAGGAGTAGATACGCAGTATTTT.

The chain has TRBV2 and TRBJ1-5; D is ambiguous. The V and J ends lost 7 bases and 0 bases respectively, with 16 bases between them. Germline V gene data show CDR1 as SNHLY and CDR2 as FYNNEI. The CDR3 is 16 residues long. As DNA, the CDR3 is TGTGCCAGCAAATTCGGAGGATGGGATAGCAATCAGCCCCAGCATTTT. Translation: CASKFGGWDSNQPQHF.

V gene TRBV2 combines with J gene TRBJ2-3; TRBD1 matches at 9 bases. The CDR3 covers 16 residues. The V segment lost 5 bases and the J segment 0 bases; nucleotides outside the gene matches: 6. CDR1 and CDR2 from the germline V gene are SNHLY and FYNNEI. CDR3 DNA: TGTGCCAGCAGTATAGGGGGGACAGGGAGCACAGATACGCAGTATTTT. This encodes CASSIGGTGSTDTQYF.

CDR3 sequence: CATSRDRVSYEQYF. The CDR3 DNA reads TGTGCCACCAGCAGAGATCGGGTCAGCTACGAGCAGTACTTC. This chain links TRBV15 with TRBJ2-7; D unclear. This CDR3 is built from 14 residues. CDR1 is LNHNV, CDR2 YYDKDF, per germline (reference sequence). The V gene lost 0 bases and the J gene lost 3 bases, with 9 bases spanning the gap. Full variable domain (rest looked up from reference TRBV15 and TRBJ2-7): DAMVIQNPRYQVTQFGKPVTLSCSQTLNHNVMYWYQQKSSQAPKLLFHYYDKDFNNEADTPDNFQSRRPNTSFCFLDIRSPGLGDTAMYLCATSRDRVSYEQYFGPGTRLTVT.

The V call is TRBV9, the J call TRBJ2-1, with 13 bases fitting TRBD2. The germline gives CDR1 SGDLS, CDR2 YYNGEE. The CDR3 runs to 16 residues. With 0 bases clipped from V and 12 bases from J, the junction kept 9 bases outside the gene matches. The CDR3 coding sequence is TGTGCCAGCAGCGTAGAAAGGGGGACTAGCGGGACCCCGCAGTTCTTC. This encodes CASSVERGTSGTPQFF.

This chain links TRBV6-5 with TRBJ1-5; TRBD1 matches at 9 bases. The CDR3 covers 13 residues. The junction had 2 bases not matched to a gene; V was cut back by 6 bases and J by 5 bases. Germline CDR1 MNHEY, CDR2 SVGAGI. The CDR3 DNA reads TGTGCCAGCAGGTGGACAGGGGATCAGCCCCAGCATTTT. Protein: CASRWTGDQPQHF.

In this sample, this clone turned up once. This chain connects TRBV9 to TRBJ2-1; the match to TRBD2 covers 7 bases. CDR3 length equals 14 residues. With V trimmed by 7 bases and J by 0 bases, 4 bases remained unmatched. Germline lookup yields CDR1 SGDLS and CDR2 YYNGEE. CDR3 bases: TGTGCCAGCCGGGGGGTTAGCTCCTACAATGAGCAGTTCTTC. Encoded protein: CASRGVSSYNEQFF.

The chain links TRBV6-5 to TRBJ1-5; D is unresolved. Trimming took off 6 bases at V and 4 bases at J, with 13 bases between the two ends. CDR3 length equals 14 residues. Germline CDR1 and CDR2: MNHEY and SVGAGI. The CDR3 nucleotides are TGTGCCAGCAGATCCCGGGGTAAGAATCAGCCCCAGCATTTT. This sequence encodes CASRSRGKNQPQHF.

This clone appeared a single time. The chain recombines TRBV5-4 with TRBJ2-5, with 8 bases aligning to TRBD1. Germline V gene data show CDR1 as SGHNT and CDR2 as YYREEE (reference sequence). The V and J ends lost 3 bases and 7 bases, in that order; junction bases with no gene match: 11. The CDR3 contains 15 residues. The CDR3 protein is CASSSGQGYGGTQYF. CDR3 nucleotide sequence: TGTGCCAGCAGCTCTGGACAGGGATATGGGGGGACCCAGTACTTC.

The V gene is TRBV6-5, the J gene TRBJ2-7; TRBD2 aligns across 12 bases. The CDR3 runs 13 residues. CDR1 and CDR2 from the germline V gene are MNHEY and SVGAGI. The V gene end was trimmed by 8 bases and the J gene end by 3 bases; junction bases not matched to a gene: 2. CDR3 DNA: TGTGCCAGCGGGACTAGCGGGTACTACGAGCAGTACTTC. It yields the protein CASGTSGYYEQYF.

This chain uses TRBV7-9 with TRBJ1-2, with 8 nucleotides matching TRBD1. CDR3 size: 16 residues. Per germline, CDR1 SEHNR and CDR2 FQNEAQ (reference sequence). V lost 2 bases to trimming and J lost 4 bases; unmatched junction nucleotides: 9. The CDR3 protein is CASSLTDRERGYGYTF. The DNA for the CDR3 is TGTGCCAGCAGCTTAACGGACAGGGAAAGAGGCTATGGCTACACCTTC.

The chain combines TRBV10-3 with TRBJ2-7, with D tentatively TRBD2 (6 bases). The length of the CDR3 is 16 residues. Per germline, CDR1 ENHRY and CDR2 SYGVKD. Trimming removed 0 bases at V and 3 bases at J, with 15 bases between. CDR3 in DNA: TGTGCCATCAGTGAGTCTAGCCCGGGACTCCTCTACGAGCAGTACTTC. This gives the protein CAISESSPGLLYEQYF.

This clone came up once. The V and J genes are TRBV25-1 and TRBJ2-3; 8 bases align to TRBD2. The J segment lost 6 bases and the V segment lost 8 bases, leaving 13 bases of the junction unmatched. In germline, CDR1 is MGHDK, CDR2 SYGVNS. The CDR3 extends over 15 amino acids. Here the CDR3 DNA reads TGTGCCAGCTCGGGACTAGTTAGGCTATTGGATACGCAGTATTTT. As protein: CASSGLVRLLDTQYF.

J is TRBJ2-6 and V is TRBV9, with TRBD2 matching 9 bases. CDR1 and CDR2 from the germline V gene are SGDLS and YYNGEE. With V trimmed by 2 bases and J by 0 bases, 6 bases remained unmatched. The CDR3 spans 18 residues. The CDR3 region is CASSVSSGVFSGANVLTF. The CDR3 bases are TGTGCCAGCAGCGTGTCTAGCGGGGTGTTCTCTGGGGCCAACGTCCTGACTTTC.

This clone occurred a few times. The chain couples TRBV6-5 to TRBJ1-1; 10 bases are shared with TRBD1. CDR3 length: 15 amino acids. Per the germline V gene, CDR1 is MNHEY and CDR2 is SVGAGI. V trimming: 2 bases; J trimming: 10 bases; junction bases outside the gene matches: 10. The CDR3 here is CASSYETGGPGGAFF. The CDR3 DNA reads TGTGCCAGCAGTTACGAGACAGGGGGCCCCGGAGGAGCTTTCTTT.

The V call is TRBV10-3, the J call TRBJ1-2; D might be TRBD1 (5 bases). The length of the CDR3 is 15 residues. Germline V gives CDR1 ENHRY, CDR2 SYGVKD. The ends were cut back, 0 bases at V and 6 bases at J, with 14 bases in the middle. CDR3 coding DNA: TGTGCCATCAGTGAGTCTGGCAGGGTGGACGATGGCTACACCTTC. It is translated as CAISESGRVDDGYTF.